These 29 T cell receptor beta chains were sequenced from one sample in a study of blood T cell repertoires in COVID-19. Profiled with immunoSEQ multiplex PCR; TCRdb holds only in-frame clones, not every one. The repertoire has a few hundred thousand clones, around 80% of them found once; the top ten carry around 4%. Sequenced input: peripheral blood. Receptors originate from a man between 60 and 70 years old with acute or convalescent COVID-19.

This chain joins TRBV13 and TRBJ1-1; D call uncertain. This CDR3 region has 12 residues. In germline, CDR1 is PRHDT, CDR2 FYEKMQ (reference sequence). Trimming cost V 5 bases and J 5 bases, with 9 bases left between them. The CDR3 protein is CASSLEETEAFF. DNA of the CDR3: TGTGCCAGCAGCCTCGAGGAGACTGAAGCTTTCTTT.

The gene calls are TRBV5-4 and TRBJ1-5; maybe TRBD1 (6 bases). The CDR3 contains 16 residues. The germline CDR1 and CDR2 sequences are SGHNT and YYREEE (reference sequence). The V end was cut by 4 bases, the J end by 9 bases, with 23 bases between. CDR3 DNA: TGTGCCAGCAGCCCCCAGGGGAGCTTTGTCAGCAGGCCCCAGCATTTT. It translates to CASSPQGSFVSRPQHF.

The gene calls are TRBV27 and TRBJ2-1; TRBD2 matches 8 bases. Germline V gene sequence: CDR1 MNHEY, CDR2 SMNVEV (reference sequence). The CDR3 is made up of 16 amino acids. V lost 0 bases and J lost 4; bases outside the gene matches: 5. As DNA, the CDR3 is TGTGCCAGCAGTTTATCCGGGGGGGGCCTTTACAATGAGCAGTTCTTC. Encoded protein: CASSLSGGGLYNEQFF.

The chain employs TRBV7-9 and TRBJ1-6; TRBD1 might be the D (5 bases). The germline V and J ends were trimmed by 4 bases and 6 bases, with 10 bases remaining between them. This CDR3 is 14 amino acids long. Looked up from germline, CDR1 is SEHNR and CDR2 is FQNEAQ (reference sequence). The CDR3 spells CASSWGEGNSPLHF. CDR3 DNA sequence: TGTGCCAGCAGCTGGGGGGAAGGTAATTCACCCCTCCACTTT.

The chain employs TRBV4-2 and TRBJ2-3; D is uncertain. The CDR3 consists of 13 residues. Trimming cost V 0 bases and J 9 bases, with 10 bases left between them. Germline V lookup: CDR1 LGHNA, CDR2 YNFKEQ. DNA of the CDR3: TGTGCCAGCAGCCAAGATGGCCCAGGAACGCAGTATTTT. It is translated as CASSQDGPGTQYF.

The gene calls are TRBV28 and TRBJ1-2; D not certain. Germline CDR1 reads MDHEN; CDR2 reads SYDVKM. Trimming took 5 bases from V and 5 from J, leaving 12 bases between them. The CDR3 is made up of 13 amino acids. This CDR3 is CASSPGNGYGYTF. CDR3 sequence (DNA): TGTGCCAGCAGTCCGGGGAACGGGTATGGCTACACCTTC.

This rearrangement joins TRBV5-6 to TRBJ1-1; TRBD1 might be the D (5 bases). Germline loops: CDR1 SGHDT, CDR2 YYEEEE. There are 15 residues in the CDR3. V lost 0 bases and J lost 5, with 14 bases in between. CDR3 sequence: CASSLVNWGGTEAFF. The DNA for the CDR3 is TGTGCCAGCAGCTTGGTAAATTGGGGGGGAACTGAAGCTTTCTTT.

The rearrangement joins TRBV4-3 to TRBJ1-2; TRBD1 is a possible D gene (6 bases). CDR1 and CDR2 from the germline V gene are LGHNA and YSLEER. Deletions cut 0 bases from V and 5 bases from J, with 19 bases between. The CDR3 consists of 17 residues. CDR3: CASSQDFGGGEIYGYTF. The CDR3, as DNA: TGCGCCAGCAGCCAAGATTTCGGAGGGGGGGAAATATATGGCTACACCTTC.

This sequence joins TRBV29-1 and TRBJ1-2; the match to TRBD1 covers 7 bases. CDR1 and CDR2 (germline): SQVTM, ANQGSEA. This CDR3 comprises 13 residues. V was pared by 1 base and J by 8 bases, with 7 bases of the junction left unmatched. CDR3 loop: CSVEGGRGKGYTF. DNA for the CDR3: TGCAGCGTTGAAGGAGGCAGGGGGAAGGGCTACACCTTC.

V is TRBV30 and J is TRBJ1-4; D gene ambiguous. Per germline, CDR1 GTSNPN and CDR2 SVGIG (reference sequence). V dropped 2 bases and J dropped 3 bases, with 7 bases sitting between them. This CDR3 region has 13 residues. CDR3 protein: CAWSTAANEKLFF. CDR3 nucleotide sequence: TGTGCCTGGAGTACCGCAGCTAATGAAAAACTGTTTTTT.

The chain employs TRBV7-9 and TRBJ2-3; D gene uncertain. The germline V and J ends were trimmed by 1 base and 0 bases, with 8 bases remaining between them. The CDR3 has 15 residues. Germline V lookup: CDR1 SEHNR, CDR2 FQNEAQ (reference sequence). As DNA, the CDR3 is TGTGCCAGCAGCTTAGTGCTATCTAGCACAGATACGCAGTATTTT. Translating it yields CASSLVLSSTDTQYF.

The chain uses TRBV25-1 and TRBJ2-7; possible D gene TRBD2, 5 bases. CDR1 MGHDK and CDR2 SYGVNS come from the germline V gene. The CDR3 sequence is 11 residues long. Trimming left V 3 bases short and J 6 bases short, with 6 bases between. CDR3 nucleotides: TGTGCCAGCAGTGACGGGGTCGAGCAGTACTTC. This codes for CASSDGVEQYF.

The chain couples TRBV5-4 to TRBJ2-3; TRBD2 is a possible D gene (6 bases). The V end lost 6 bases, the J end lost 0 bases, and 20 bases lay between the germline ends. In germline, CDR1 is SGHNT, CDR2 YYREEE (reference sequence). The length of the CDR3 is 17 residues. This chain's CDR3 is CASTRNSGAASTDTQYF. The CDR3 DNA follows: TGTGCCAGCACCAGGAATAGCGGAGCCGCTAGCACAGATACGCAGTATTTT.

The CDR3 sequence: CASSLASTGELFF. The CDR3 region has the DNA TGTGCCAGCAGCTTAGCTAGCACCGGGGAGCTGTTTTTT. This chain links TRBV7-9 with TRBJ2-2, with D hard to call. CDR1 SEHNR and CDR2 FQNEAQ come from the germline V gene (reference sequence). Trimming took off 0 bases at V and 4 bases at J, with 3 bases between the two ends. The CDR3 totals 13 residues.

This chain uses TRBV7-2 with TRBJ2-5; TRBD2 might be the D (6 bases). CDR3 length equals 15 residues. V gave up 6 bases and J gave up 5 bases, with 19 bases separating them. CDR1 and CDR2 (germline): SGHTA, FQGNSA. The CDR3 nucleotides read TGTGCCAGCAGACGTCCCCCGGGGGTCGCGGAGACCCAGTACTTC. Amino acid sequence: CASRRPPGVAETQYF.

The chain couples TRBV6-1 to TRBJ1-1; 7 bases line up with TRBD1. Trimming removed 6 bases from V and 0 bases from J; junction bases left unmatched: 4. Per germline, CDR1 MNHNS and CDR2 SASEGT. This CDR3 region has 14 residues. This CDR3 is CASSRQGMNTEAFF. The CDR3 DNA reads as TGTGCCAGCAGCCGACAGGGCATGAACACTGAAGCTTTCTTT.

Here the CDR3 DNA reads TGTGCCATCACCGTAGGACAGGGGGCGAAGGGCAGTGGCTACACCTTC. This encodes CAITVGQGAKGSGYTF. The V and J genes are TRBV10-3 and TRBJ1-2; TRBD1 aligns across 11 bases. The V gene's germline CDR1 is ENHRY and CDR2 SYGVKD. CDR3 size: 16 residues. With 7 bases clipped from V and 7 bases from J, the junction kept 14 bases outside the gene matches.

This clone was seen a few times. CDR3 protein: CASSELGFAALNQPQHF. CDR3 bases: TGTGCCAGCAGCGAGCTAGGATTTGCGGCACTAAATCAGCCCCAGCATTTT. The J gene is TRBJ1-5, the V gene TRBV5-6; D gene uncertain. The CDR3 is 17 amino acids. Germline-derived CDR1 and CDR2 are SGHDT and YYEEEE. Deletions cut 4 bases from V and 4 bases from J, with 21 bases between.

The chain recombines TRBV28 with TRBJ2-7; 7 bases fit TRBD2. V gave up 3 bases and J gave up 1 base; unmatched junction bases: 9. The germline gives CDR1 MDHEN, CDR2 SYDVKM. The length of the CDR3 is 16 residues. This CDR3 is CASSLLRAGRSYEQYF. CDR3 DNA: TGTGCCAGCAGTTTGTTGAGAGCGGGGAGATCCTACGAGCAGTACTTC.

CDR3 amino acids: CASSYSEHGTTYGYTF. CDR3 DNA: TGTGCCAGCAGTTACTCGGAGCATGGCACCACCTATGGCTACACCTTC. V gene TRBV6-5 combines with J gene TRBJ1-2, with unresolved D. The CDR3 runs 16 residues. V lost 0 bases to trimming and J lost 4 bases, with 15 bases between them. Germline assignment: CDR1 MNHEY and CDR2 SVGAGI.

The table lists this clone with a count of one. The gene calls are TRBV19 and TRBJ1-5, with 7 bases matching TRBD1. The length of the CDR3 is 17 residues. Trimming removed 6 bases from V and 3 bases from J; junction bases left unmatched: 14. CDR1 is LNHDA, CDR2 SQIVND, per germline (reference sequence). This CDR3 reads CASSWGAAGTVNQPQHF. The CDR3 DNA reads TGTGCCAGTAGCTGGGGGGCTGCCGGGACAGTCAATCAGCCCCAGCATTTT.

The V call is TRBV5-5, the J call TRBJ2-3; the D is unclear. Germline V lookup: CDR1 SGHKS, CDR2 YYEKEE (reference sequence). Trimming shortened V by 0 bases and J by 5 bases, and 4 bases separated the two germline ends. The CDR3 runs 12 residues. The CDR3 is CASSLGLDTQYF. CDR3 bases: TGTGCCAGCAGCTTGGGGCTAGATACGCAGTATTTT.

The genes are TRBV6-6 and TRBJ2-7; the match to TRBD1 covers 8 bases. The CDR3 spans 13 residues. CDR1 is MNHNY, CDR2 SVGAGI, per germline (reference sequence). J gave up 5 bases and V 7 bases, and 7 bases lay outside the gene matches. The CDR3 here is CASTTGANDEQYF. CDR3 in DNA: TGTGCCAGCACGACAGGGGCCAACGACGAGCAGTACTTC.

The chain employs TRBV7-9 and TRBJ2-1, with 10 bases that match TRBD2. Germline CDR1 reads SEHNR; CDR2 reads FQNEAQ (reference sequence). This CDR3 is 16 amino acids long. J gave up 6 bases and V 7 bases, and 12 bases lay outside the gene matches. CDR3 nucleotides: TGTGCCAGCATTCCTCTAGCGGGAGTGGAAATCAATGAGCAGTTCTTC. Amino acids: CASIPLAGVEINEQFF.

The chain combines TRBV19 with TRBJ1-3, with a tentative D call TRBD1 (6 bases). V lost 7 bases and J lost 0, with 16 bases in between. The germline gives CDR1 LNHDA, CDR2 SQIVND (reference sequence). This CDR3 is built from 16 residues. CDR3 bases: TGTGCCAGTACCCCGGGCGGGGGCTACTCTGGAAACACCATATATTTT. Residues: CASTPGGGYSGNTIYF.

V and J are TRBV2 and TRBJ1-1, with TRBD1 matching 7 bases. This CDR3 has 13 amino acids. Germline CDR1 reads SNHLY; CDR2 reads FYNNEI. V shed 5 bases, J shed 5 bases, and the junction held 5 bases outside the gene matches. The CDR3 is CASSPDRVTEAFF. DNA of the CDR3: TGTGCCAGCAGTCCCGACAGGGTAACTGAAGCTTTCTTT. Full variable domain (missing parts from reference TRBV2 and TRBJ1-1): EPEVTQTPSHQVTQMGQEVILRCVPISNHLYFYWYRQILGQKVEFLVSFYNNEISEKSEIFDDQFSVERPDGSNFTLKIRSTKLEDSAMYFCASSPDRVTEAFFGQGTRLTVV.

This clone has a handful of counts. The rearrangement joins TRBV9 to TRBJ1-5, with TRBD1 matching over 7 bases. This CDR3 is built from 15 residues. Germline assignment: CDR1 SGDLS and CDR2 YYNGEE. With V trimmed by 4 bases and J by 2 bases, 6 bases remained unmatched. The DNA of the CDR3 is TGTGCCAGCAGCCCAGGGGGAACAGGCAATCAGCCCCAGCATTTT. It yields the protein CASSPGGTGNQPQHF. The full variable domain, completed using reference TRBV9 and TRBJ1-5, is DSGVTQTPKHLITATGQRVTLRCSPRSGDLSVYWYQQSLDQGLQFLIQYYNGEERAKGNILERFSAQQFPDLHSELNLSSLELGDSALYFCASSPGGTGNQPQHFGDGTRLSIL.

The chain is built from TRBV3-1 (or the pseudogene TRBV3-2) and TRBJ2-6; D is unresolved. This CDR3 has 16 amino acids. Trimming took 1 base from V and 1 from J, leaving 8 bases between them. Germline assignment: CDR1 LGHDT and CDR2 YNNKEL (reference sequence). Here the CDR3 reads CASSQGTYSGANVLTF. For the CDR3, the DNA is TGTGCCAGCAGCCAAGGAACATATTCTGGGGCCAACGTCCTGACTTTC.

This sequence joins TRBV19 and TRBJ1-1, with TRBD1 identical over 11 bases. V trimming: 11 bases; J trimming: 4 bases; junction bases outside the gene matches: 15. Looked up from germline, CDR1 is LNHDA and CDR2 is SQIVND (reference sequence). The CDR3 has 16 residues. The CDR3 bases are TGTGCCCAATGTACACCCGGACAGGGGGCTATCACTGAAGCTTTCTTT. This codes for CAQCTPGQGAITEAFF. Together with reference TRBV19 and TRBJ1-1, the CDR3 gives the full variable domain: DGGITQSPKYLFRKEGQNVTLSCEQNLNHDAMYWYRQDPGQGLRLIYYSQIVNDFQKGDIAEGYSVSREKKESFPLTVTSAQKNPTAFYLCAQCTPGQGAITEAFFGQGTRLTVV.